The 2 T cell receptor beta chains presented below share a single source sample, sequenced in a study of Tregs in tolerant kidney transplant recipients. This table comes from immunoSEQ multiplex PCR, and its TCRdb copy is limited to in-frame clones, with some not included. The data show tens of thousands of clones, 93% seen once. Recipients received nonmyeloablative bone marrow transplants from related graft donors, with transient mixed chimerism. Sequenced here: CD4+ T cells from blood (PBMCs), sampled 12 months after the transplant. Receptors were obtained from a human patient who received a combined kidney and bone marrow transplant. Some of the T cells might come from the graft donor.

The V and J genes are TRBV20-1 and TRBJ1-2; D is undetermined. V lost 6 bases and J 5 bases, leaving 10 bases between the germline ends. The CDR3 is made up of 11 amino acids. CDR1 DFQATT and CDR2 SNEGSKA come from the germline V gene (reference sequence). In DNA form, the CDR3 reads TGCAGTGCAGAGATGTGGTATGGCTACACCTTC. It translates to CSAEMWYGYTF.

The rearrangement links TRBV19 to TRBJ2-1; tentative D call: TRBD2 (6 bases). The CDR3 spans 12 residues. Trimming took off 3 bases at V and 11 bases at J, with 11 bases between the two ends. Germline values: CDR1 LNHDA, CDR2 SQIVND (reference sequence). CDR3 nucleotide sequence: TGTGCCAGTAGTATTCGGGACTCTAAGCAGTTCTTC. Its translation: CASSIRDSKQFF. Full variable domain (missing parts from reference TRBV19 and TRBJ2-1): DGGITQSPKYLFRKEGQNVTLSCEQNLNHDAMYWYRQDPGQGLRLIYYSQIVNDFQKGDIAEGYSVSREKKESFPLTVTSAQKNPTAFYLCASSIRDSKQFFGPGTRLTVL.